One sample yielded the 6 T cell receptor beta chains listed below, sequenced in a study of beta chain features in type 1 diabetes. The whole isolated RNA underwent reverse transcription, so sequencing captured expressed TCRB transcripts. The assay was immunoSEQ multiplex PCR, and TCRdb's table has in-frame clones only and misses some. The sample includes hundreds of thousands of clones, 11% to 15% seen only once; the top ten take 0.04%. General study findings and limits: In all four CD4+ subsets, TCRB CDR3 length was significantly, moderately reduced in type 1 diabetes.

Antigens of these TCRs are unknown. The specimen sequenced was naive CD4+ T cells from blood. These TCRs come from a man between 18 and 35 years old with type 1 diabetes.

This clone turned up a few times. CDR3 nucleotide sequence: TGTGCCAGCAGCGGACCCGACAGCAACAAAAACATTCAGTACTTC. Residues: CASSGPDSNKNIQYF. This chain links TRBV9 with TRBJ2-4; weak D call: TRBD1 (5 bases). CDR1 and CDR2 from the germline V gene are SGDLS and YYNGEE. Trimming stripped 3 bases from V and 3 bases from J, with 13 bases between. The CDR3 sequence is 15 residues long.

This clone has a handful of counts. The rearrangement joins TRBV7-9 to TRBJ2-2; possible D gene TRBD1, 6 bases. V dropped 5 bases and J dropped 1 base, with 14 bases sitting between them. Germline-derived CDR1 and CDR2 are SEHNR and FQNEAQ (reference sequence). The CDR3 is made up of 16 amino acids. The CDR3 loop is CASSPTRTVNTGELFF. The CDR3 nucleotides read TGTGCCAGCAGCCCCACCCGGACAGTGAACACCGGGGAGCTGTTTTTT.

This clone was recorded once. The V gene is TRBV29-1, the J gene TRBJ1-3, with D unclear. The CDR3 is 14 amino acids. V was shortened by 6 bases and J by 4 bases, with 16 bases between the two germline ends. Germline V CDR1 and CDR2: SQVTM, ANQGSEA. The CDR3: CSVQHGYSGNTIYF. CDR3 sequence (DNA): TGCAGCGTCCAACACGGATATTCAGGAAACACCATATATTTT.

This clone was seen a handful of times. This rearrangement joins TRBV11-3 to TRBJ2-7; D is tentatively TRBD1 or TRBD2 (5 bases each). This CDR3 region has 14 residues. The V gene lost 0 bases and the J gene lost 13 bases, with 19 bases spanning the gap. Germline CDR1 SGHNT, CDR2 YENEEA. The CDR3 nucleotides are TGTGCCAGCAGCTTAGATCGGTCCGGGACCGCCTCATACTTC. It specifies CASSLDRSGTASYF.

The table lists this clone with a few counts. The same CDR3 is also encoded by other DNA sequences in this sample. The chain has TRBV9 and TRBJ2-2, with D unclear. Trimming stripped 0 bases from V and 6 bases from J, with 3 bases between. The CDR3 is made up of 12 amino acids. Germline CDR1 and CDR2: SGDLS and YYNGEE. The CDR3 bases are TGTGCCAGCAGCGTAGTGGCCGGGGAGCTGTTTTTT. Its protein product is CASSVVAGELFF.

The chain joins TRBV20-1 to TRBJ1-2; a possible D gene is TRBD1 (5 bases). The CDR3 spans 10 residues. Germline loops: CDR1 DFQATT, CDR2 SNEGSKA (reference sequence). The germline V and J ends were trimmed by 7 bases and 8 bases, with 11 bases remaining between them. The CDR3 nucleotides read TGCAGTGGGGACCTTGGGGGCTACACCTTC. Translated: CSGDLGGYTF.